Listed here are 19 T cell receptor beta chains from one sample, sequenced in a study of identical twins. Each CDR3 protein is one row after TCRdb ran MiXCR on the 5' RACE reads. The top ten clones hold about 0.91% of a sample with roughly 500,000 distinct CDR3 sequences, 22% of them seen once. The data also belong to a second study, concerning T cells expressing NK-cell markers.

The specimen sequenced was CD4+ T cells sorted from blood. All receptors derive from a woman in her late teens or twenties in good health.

The CDR3 protein is CASSSVSLGGNGYTF. CDR3 nucleotide sequence: TGTGCCAGCAGCTCTGTCTCCCTGGGAGGGAATGGCTACACCTTC. V gene TRBV7-9 combines with J gene TRBJ1-2; D not certain. V was pared by 4 bases and J by 6 bases, with 18 bases between. The CDR3 is 15 residues long. Germline V CDR1 and CDR2: SEHNR, FQNEAQ (reference sequence).

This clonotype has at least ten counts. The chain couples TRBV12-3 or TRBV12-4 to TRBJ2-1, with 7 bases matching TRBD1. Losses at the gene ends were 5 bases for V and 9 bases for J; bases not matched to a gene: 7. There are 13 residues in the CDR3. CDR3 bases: TGTGCCAGCAGTCGACAGGGCTACGGTGAGCAGTTCTTC. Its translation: CASSRQGYGEQFF.

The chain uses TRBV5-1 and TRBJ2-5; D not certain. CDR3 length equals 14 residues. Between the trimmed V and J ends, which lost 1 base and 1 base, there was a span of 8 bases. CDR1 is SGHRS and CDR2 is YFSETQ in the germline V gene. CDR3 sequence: CASSLRNVQETQYF. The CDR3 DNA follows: TGCGCCAGCAGCTTGAGGAACGTCCAAGAGACCCAGTACTTC.

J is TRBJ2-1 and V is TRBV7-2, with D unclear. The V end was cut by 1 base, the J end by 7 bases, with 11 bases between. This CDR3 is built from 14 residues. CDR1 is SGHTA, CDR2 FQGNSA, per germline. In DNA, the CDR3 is TGTGCCAGCAGCTTAGATCGCCTTGGGAATGAGCAGTTCTTC. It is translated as CASSLDRLGNEQFF.

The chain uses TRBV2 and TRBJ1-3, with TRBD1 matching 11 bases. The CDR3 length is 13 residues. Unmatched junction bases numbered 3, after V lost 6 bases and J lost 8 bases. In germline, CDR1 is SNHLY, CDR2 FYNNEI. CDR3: CASRGTGGDTIYF. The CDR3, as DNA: TGTGCCAGCAGAGGGACAGGGGGAGACACCATATATTTT.

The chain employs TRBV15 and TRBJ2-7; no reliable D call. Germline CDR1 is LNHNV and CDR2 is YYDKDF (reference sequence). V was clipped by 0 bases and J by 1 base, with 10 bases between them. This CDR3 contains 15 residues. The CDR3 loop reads CATSREGSSSYEQYF. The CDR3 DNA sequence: TGTGCCACCAGCAGAGAAGGGTCGAGTTCCTACGAGCAGTACTTC.

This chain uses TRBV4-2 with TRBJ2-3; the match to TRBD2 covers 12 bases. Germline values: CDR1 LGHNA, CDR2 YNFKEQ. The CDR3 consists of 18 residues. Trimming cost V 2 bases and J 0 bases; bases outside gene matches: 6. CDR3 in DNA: TGTGCCAGCAGCCAAATCCTAGCGGGGGGGAAAAGCACAGATACGCAGTATTTT. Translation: CASSQILAGGKSTDTQYF.

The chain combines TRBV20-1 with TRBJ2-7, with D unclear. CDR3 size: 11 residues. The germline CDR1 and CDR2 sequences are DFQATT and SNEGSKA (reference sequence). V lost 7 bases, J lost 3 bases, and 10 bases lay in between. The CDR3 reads CSGADGYEQYF. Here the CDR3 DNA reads TGCAGTGGGGCGGATGGCTACGAGCAGTACTTC.

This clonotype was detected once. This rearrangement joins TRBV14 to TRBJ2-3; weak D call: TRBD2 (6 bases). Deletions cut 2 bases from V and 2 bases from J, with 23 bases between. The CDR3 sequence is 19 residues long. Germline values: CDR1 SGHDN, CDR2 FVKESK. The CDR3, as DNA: TGTGCCAGCAGCCAACCTACCTTCGGCGGGGCAAGTTACACAGATACGCAGTATTTT. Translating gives CASSQPTFGGASYTDTQYF.

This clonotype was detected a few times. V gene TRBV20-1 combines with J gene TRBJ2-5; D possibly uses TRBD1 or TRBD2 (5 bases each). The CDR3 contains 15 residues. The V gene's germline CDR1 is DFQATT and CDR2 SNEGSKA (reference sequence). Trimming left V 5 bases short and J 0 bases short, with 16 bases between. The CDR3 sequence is CSAGRDPEYQETQYF. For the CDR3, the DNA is TGCAGTGCTGGCCGGGACCCAGAGTACCAAGAGACCCAGTACTTC.

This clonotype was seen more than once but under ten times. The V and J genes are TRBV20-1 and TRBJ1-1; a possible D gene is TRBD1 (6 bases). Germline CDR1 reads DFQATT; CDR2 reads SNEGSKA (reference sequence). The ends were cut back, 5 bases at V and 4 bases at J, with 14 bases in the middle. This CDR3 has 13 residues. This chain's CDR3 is CSALQGRGTEAFF. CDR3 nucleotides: TGCAGTGCTTTACAGGGTCGAGGCACTGAAGCTTTCTTT.

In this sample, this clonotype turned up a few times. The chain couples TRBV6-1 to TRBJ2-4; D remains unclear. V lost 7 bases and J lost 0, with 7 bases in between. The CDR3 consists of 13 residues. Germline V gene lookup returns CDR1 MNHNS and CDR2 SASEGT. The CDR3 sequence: CASIGLAKNIQYF. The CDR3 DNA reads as TGTGCCAGCATAGGGCTAGCCAAAAACATTCAGTACTTC.

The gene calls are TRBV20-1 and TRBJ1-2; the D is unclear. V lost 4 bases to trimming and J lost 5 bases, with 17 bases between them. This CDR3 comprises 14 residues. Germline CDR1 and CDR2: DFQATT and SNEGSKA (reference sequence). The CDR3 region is CSATRVGSQYGYTF. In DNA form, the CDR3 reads TGCAGTGCTACCCGCGTAGGGTCCCAGTATGGCTACACCTTC.

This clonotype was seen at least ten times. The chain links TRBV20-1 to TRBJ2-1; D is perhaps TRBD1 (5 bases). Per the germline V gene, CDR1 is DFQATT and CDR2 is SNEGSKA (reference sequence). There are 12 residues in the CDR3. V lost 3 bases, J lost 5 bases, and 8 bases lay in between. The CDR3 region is CSASRVNNEQFF. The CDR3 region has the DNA TGCAGTGCTAGCAGGGTAAACAATGAGCAGTTCTTC.

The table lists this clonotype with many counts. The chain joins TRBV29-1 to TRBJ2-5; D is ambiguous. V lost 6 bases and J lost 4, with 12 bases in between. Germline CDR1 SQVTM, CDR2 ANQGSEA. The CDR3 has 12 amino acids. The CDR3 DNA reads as TGCAGCGTCGAATTCGGGCGAGAGACCCAGTACTTC. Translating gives CSVEFGRETQYF.

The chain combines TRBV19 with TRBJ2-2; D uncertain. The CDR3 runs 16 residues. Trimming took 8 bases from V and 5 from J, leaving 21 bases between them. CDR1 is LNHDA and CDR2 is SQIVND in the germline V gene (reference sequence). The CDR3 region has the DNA TGTGCCAGTTCCTCATCAGTGGTAGTGGGGACCGGGGAGCTGTTTTTT. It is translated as CASSSSVVVGTGELFF.

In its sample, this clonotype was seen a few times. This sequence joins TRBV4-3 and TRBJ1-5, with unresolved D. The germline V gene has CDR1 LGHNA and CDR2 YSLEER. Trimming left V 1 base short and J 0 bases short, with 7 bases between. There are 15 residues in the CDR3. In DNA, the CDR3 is TGCGCCAGCAGCCAAGGAGGGAATAGCAATCAGCCCCAGCATTTT. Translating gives CASSQGGNSNQPQHF.

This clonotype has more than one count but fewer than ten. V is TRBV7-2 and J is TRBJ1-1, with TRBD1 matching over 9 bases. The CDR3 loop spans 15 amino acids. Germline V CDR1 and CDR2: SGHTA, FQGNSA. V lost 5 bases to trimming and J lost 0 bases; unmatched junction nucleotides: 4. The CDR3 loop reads CASSQQGAVNTEAFF. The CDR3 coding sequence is TGTGCCAGCAGCCAACAGGGGGCGGTGAACACTGAAGCTTTCTTT.

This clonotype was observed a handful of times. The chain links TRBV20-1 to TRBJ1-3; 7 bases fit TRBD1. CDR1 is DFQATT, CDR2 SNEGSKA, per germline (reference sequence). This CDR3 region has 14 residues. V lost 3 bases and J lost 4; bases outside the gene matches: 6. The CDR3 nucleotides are TGCAGTGCTAGCTCGGGACAGCGAGGAAACACCATATATTTT. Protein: CSASSGQRGNTIYF.